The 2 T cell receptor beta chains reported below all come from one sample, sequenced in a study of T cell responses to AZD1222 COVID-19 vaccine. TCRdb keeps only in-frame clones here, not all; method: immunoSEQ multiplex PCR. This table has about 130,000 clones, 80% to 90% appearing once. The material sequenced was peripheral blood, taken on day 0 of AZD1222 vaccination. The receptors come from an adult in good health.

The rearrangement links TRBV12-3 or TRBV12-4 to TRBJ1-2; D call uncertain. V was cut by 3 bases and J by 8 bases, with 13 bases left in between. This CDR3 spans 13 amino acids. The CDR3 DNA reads TGTGCCAGCAGTTTTGGGAGGGAGGTGGGCTACACCTTC. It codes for CASSFGREVGYTF.

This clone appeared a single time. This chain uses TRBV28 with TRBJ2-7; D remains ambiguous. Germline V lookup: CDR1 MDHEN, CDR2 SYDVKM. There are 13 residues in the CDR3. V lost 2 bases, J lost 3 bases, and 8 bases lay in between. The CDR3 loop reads CASSLIGNYEQYF. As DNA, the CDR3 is TGTGCCAGCAGTTTAATAGGGAACTACGAGCAGTACTTC.